Included here is one T cell receptor (beta chain) sequence, with context. What it recognizes is unknown. This sample is part of a study of T cell responses to AZD1222 COVID-19 vaccine. Study-wide findings and caveats: Only a handful of AZD1222 recipients, several in all, had baseline seropositivity. Females outnumbered males among donors, who were mostly white British; clonal diversity was possibly underestimated.

Data came from immunoSEQ multiplex PCR; TCRdb stores just in-frame clones and leaves some out. The sample consists of some 200,000 clones, around 90% of them appearing once. The V gene lost 5 bases and the J gene lost 3 bases, with 11 bases spanning the gap. Germline lookup yields CDR1 LNHDA and CDR2 SQIVND (reference sequence). The CDR3 consists of 14 residues. This specimen was peripheral blood, taken 28 days after the second AZD1222 dose. V is TRBV19 and J is TRBJ1-5, with D possibly being TRBD1 (5 bases). The origin of this receptor is an adult who received the AZD1222 COVID-19 vaccine. The CDR3 DNA reads as TGTGCCAGTAGTCCCGGGACGAACAATCAGCCCCAGCATTTT. Its translation: CASSPGTNNQPQHF.